Listed below are T cell receptor beta chains from one sample, sequenced in a study of blood T cell repertoires in COVID-19. Produced via immunoSEQ multiplex PCR; TCRdb's table is partial and in-frame only. This sample has approximately 350,000 clones, with roughly 89% found just once. Material: peripheral blood. These receptors originate from a young woman who had recovered from COVID-19. The CDR3 runs from the conserved cysteine through the conserved F or W.

V gene	CDR3 length	CDR3 protein
TRBV6-6	15	CASSYSDRPSYGYTF
TRBV5-5	15	CASRRQGALVNGYTF
TRBV11-3	15	CASSPILTGLNEQFF
TRBV13	16	CASTLKGGGPWNEQFF
TRBV5-1	14	CASSLPDRGTEAFF
TRBV11-3	15	CASSLEATGIDTQYF
TRBV6-6	19	CASSLTNSGGTTETGELFF
TRBV6-2/TRBV6-3	17	CASSSPNYRVGNAEAFF
TRBV19	16	CASNPGQGLGNTEAFF
TRBV27	15	CASSPGQGLNEKLFF